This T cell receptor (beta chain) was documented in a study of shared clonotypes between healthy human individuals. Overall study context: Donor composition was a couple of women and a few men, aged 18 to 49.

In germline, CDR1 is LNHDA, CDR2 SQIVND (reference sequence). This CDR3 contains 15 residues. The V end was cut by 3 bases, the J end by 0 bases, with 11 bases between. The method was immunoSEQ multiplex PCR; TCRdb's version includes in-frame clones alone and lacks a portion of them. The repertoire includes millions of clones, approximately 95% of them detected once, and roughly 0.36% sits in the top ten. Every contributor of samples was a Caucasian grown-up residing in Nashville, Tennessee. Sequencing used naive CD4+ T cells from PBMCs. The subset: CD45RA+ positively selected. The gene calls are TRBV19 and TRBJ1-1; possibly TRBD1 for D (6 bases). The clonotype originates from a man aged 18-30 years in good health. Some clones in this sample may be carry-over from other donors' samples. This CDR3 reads CASSIPNRVNTEAFF. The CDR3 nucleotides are TGTGCCAGTAGTATCCCGAACAGGGTGAACACTGAAGCTTTCTTT.